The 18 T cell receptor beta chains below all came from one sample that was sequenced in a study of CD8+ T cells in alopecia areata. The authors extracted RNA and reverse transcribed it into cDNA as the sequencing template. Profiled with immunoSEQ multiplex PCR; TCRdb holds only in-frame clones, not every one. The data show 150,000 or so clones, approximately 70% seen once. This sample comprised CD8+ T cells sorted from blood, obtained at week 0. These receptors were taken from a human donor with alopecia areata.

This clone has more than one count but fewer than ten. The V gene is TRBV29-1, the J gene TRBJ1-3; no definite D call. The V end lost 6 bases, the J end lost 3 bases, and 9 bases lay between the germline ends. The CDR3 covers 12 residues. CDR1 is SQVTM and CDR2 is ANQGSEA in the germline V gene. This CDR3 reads CSVPGGGNTIYF. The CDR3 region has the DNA TGCAGCGTACCCGGAGGTGGAAACACCATATATTTT.

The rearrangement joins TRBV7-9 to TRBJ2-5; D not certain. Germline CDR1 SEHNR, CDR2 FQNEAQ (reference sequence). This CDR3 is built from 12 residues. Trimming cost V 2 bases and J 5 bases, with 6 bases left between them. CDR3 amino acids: CASSLYRETQYF. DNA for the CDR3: TGTGCCAGCAGCTTATATCGGGAGACCCAGTACTTC.

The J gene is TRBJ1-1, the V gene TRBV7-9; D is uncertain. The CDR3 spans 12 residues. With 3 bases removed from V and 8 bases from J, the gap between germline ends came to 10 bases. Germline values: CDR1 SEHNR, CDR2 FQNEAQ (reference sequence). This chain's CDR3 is CASSLGPLEAFF. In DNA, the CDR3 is TGTGCCAGCAGCTTGGGCCCTCTAGAAGCTTTCTTT.

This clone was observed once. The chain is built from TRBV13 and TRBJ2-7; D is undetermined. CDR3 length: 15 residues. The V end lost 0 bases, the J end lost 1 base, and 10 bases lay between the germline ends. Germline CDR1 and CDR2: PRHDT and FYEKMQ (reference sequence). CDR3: CASSLGLGQSYEQYF. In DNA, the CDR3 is TGTGCCAGCAGCTTAGGCCTAGGGCAGTCCTACGAGCAGTACTTC.

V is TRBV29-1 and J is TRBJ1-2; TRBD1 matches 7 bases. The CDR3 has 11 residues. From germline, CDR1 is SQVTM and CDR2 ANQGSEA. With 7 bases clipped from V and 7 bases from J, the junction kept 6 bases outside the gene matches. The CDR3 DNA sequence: TGCAGCGCGACAGGGATAGGTGGCTACACCTTC. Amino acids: CSATGIGGYTF.

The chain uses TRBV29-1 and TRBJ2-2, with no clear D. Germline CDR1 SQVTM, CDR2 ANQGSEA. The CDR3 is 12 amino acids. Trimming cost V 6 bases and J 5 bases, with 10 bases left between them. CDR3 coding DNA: TGCAGCGTCGCGCAAATGACCGGGGAGCTGTTTTTT. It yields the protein CSVAQMTGELFF.

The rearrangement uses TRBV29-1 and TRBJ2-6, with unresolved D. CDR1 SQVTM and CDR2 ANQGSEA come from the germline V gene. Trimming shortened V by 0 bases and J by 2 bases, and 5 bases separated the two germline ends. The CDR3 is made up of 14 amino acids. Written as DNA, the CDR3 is TGCAGCGTTGAAGATTGGGCTGGGGCCAACGTCCTGACTTTC. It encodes CSVEDWAGANVLTF.

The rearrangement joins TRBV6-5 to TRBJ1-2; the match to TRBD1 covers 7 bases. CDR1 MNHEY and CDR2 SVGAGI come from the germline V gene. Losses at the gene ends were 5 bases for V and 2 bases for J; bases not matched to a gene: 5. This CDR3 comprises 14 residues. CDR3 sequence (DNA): TGTGCCAGCAGTGGCGACAGGGCCAACTATGGCTACACCTTC. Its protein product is CASSGDRANYGYTF.

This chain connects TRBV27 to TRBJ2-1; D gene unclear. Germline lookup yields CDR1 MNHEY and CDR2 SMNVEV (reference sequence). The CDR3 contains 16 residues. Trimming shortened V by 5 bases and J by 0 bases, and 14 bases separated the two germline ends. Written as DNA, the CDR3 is TGTGCCAGCAGTATCCGGACCGGCGGCTCCTACAATGAGCAGTTCTTC. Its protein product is CASSIRTGGSYNEQFF.

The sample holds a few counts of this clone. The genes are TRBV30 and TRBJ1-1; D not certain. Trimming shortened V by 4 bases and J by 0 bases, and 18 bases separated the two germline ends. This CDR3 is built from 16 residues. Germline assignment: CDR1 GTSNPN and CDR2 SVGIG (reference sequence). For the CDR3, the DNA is TGTGCCTGGATTCTACCCTTTGGGGAGGTGAACACTGAAGCTTTCTTT. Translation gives CAWILPFGEVNTEAFF.

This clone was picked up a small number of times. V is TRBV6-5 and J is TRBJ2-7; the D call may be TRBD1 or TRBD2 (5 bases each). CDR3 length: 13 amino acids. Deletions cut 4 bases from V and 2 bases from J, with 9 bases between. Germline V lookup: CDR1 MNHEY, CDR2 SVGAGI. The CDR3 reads CASSSRDPYEQYF. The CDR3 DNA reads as TGTGCCAGCAGTTCCCGGGACCCCTACGAGCAGTACTTC.

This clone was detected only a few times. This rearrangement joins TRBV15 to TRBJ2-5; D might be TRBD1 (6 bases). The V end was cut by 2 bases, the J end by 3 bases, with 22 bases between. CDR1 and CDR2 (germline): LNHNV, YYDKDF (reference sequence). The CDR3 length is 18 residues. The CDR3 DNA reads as TGTGCCACCAGCAGACCCAGACAGGAACCCACTCCTAAAGAGACCCAGTACTTC. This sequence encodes CATSRPRQEPTPKETQYF.

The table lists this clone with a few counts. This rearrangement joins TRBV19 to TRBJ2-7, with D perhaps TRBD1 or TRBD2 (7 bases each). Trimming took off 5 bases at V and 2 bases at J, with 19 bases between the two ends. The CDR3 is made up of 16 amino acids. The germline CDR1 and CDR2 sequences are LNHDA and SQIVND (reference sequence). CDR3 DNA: TGTGCCAGTAGTCCCCCCAGGGGGGGGCCGACCTACGAGCAGTACTTC. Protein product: CASSPPRGGPTYEQYF. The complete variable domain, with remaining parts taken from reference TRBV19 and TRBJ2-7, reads DGGITQSPKYLFRKEGQNVTLSCEQNLNHDAMYWYRQDPGQGLRLIYYSQIVNDFQKGDIAEGYSVSREKKESFPLTVTSAQKNPTAFYLCASSPPRGGPTYEQYFGPGTRLTVT.

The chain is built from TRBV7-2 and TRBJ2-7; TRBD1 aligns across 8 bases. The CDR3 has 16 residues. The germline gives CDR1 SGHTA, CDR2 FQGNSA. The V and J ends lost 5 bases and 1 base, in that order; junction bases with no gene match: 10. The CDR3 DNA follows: TGTGCCAGCAGCCGACCGACAGGGGTTGGGTCCTACGAGCAGTACTTC. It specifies CASSRPTGVGSYEQYF.

CDR3: CASSPRTGLYYGYTF. The DNA of the CDR3 is TGTGCCAGCAGCCCAAGGACAGGGTTGTACTATGGCTACACCTTC. The chain couples TRBV9 to TRBJ1-2; 8 nucleotides align to TRBD1. Germline assignment: CDR1 SGDLS and CDR2 YYNGEE. CDR3 length: 15 amino acids. Germline trimming cut 4 bases from V and 3 bases from J; bases unmatched to any gene: 8. Variable domain in full (rest from reference TRBV9 and TRBJ1-2): DSGVTQTPKHLITATGQRVTLRCSPRSGDLSVYWYQQSLDQGLQFLIQYYNGEERAKGNILERFSAQQFPDLHSELNLSSLELGDSALYFCASSPRTGLYYGYTFGSGTRLTVV.

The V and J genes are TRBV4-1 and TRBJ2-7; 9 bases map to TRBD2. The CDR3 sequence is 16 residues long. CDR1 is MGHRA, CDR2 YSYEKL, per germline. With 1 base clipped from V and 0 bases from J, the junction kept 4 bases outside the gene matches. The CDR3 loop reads CASSQVLAGSSYEQYF. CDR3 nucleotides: TGCGCCAGCAGCCAAGTCCTAGCGGGGAGCTCCTACGAGCAGTACTTC.

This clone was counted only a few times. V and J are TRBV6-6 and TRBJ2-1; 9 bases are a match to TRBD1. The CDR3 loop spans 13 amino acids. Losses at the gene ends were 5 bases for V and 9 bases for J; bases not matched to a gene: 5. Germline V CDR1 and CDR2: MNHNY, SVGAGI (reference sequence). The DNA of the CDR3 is TGTGCCAGCAGTCTACAGGGGGCGGTTGAGCAGTTCTTC. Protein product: CASSLQGAVEQFF.

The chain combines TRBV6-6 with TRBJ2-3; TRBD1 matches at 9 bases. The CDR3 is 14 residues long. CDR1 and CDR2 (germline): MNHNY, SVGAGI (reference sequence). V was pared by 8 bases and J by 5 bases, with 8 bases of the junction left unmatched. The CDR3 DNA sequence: TGTGCCAGCCTACCGGGACAGGGAGGAGATACGCAGTATTTT. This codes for CASLPGQGGDTQYF.